The 9 T cell receptor beta chains reported below all come from one sample, sequenced in a study of T cell repertoires in cytomegalovirus infection (dated by TCRdb to the late 2010s). Sequencing relied on an Illumina HiSeq 1500. TCRdb reran the public reads through fastp at Q25 and MiXCR, keeping productive beta chains. Entries are consolidated by CDR3 protein sequence, retaining the most common genes and DNA. Here the sample has around 490,000 distinct CDR3 sequences; around 27% occur a single time. Jointly, the top ten make up roughly 13% of the sample. Input material: PBMCs. These receptors came from a human donor in good health (CMV status not recorded). Some clones in this sample may be carry-over from other donors' samples.

This clonotype was observed a handful of times. The CDR3 protein is CASSRDGTATDTQYF. Here the CDR3 DNA reads TGTGCCAGCAGTCGCGACGGGACGGCCACAGATACGCAGTATTTT. The rearrangement joins TRBV7-2 to TRBJ2-3, with D possibly called TRBD1 or TRBD2 (5 bases each). Trimming shortened V by 6 bases and J by 2 bases, and 15 bases separated the two germline ends. The CDR3 loop spans 15 amino acids. Germline V CDR1 and CDR2: SGHTA, FQGNSA.

The chain couples TRBV11-3 to TRBJ2-1; tentatively, D is TRBD2 (6 bases). The ends were cut back, 5 bases at V and 4 bases at J, with 15 bases in the middle. The CDR3 loop spans 15 amino acids. Per the germline V gene, CDR1 is SGHNT and CDR2 is YENEEA. The CDR3 loop reads CASSIRDSPYNEQFF. The CDR3 region has the DNA TGTGCCAGCAGCATCCGGGACTCCCCATACAATGAGCAGTTCTTC.

Only a few counts were recorded for this clonotype. This sequence joins TRBV2 and TRBJ2-1, with TRBD2 matching 10 bases. Unmatched junction bases numbered 3, after V lost 1 base and J lost 6 bases. The germline CDR1 and CDR2 sequences are SNHLY and FYNNEI. The CDR3 totals 15 residues. The CDR3 coding sequence is TGTGCCAGCAGTGAAGGGCTAGCGGGAGCCAATGAGCAGTTCTTC. The encoded protein is CASSEGLAGANEQFF.

The gene calls are TRBV11-3 and TRBJ1-1, with a weak D call TRBD1 (6 bases). V gave up 1 base and J gave up 4 bases, with 19 bases separating them. The length of the CDR3 is 17 residues. Germline CDR1 is SGHNT and CDR2 is YENEEA. The CDR3: CASSLALTGTMFTEAFF. Written as DNA, the CDR3 is TGTGCCAGCAGCTTAGCCCTGACAGGTACCATGTTCACTGAAGCTTTCTTT.

This clonotype was counted only a few times. The J gene is TRBJ2-1, the V gene TRBV7-9; perhaps TRBD2 as D (6 bases). The CDR3 runs to 13 residues. Germline lookup yields CDR1 SEHNR and CDR2 FQNEAQ (reference sequence). V dropped 3 bases and J dropped 8 bases, with 11 bases sitting between them. DNA for the CDR3: TGTGCCAGCAGCTTTTCGGGAGAGCATGAGCAGTTCTTC. Its protein is CASSFSGEHEQFF. The full variable domain, completed using reference TRBV7-9 and TRBJ2-1, is DTGVSQNPRHKITKRGQNVTFRCDPISEHNRLYWYRQTLGQGPEFLTYFQNEAQLEKSRLLSDRFSAERPKGSFSTLEIQRTEQGDSAMYLCASSFSGEHEQFFGPGTRLTVL.

The V call is TRBV6-2 or TRBV6-3, the J call TRBJ2-5; 12 bases are shared with TRBD2. The CDR3 has 19 amino acids. The V segment lost 4 bases and the J segment 2 bases; nucleotides outside the gene matches: 14. Germline CDR1 reads MNHEY; CDR2 reads SVGEGT. CDR3 in DNA: TGTGCCAGCAGTTCCCTCCGGACGACTAGCGGGAGTGGGCAAGAGACCCAGTACTTC. Translation: CASSSLRTTSGSGQETQYF.

The chain recombines TRBV12-3 or TRBV12-4 with TRBJ2-2, with D maybe TRBD2 (6 bases). The CDR3 runs to 14 residues. Trimming left V 3 bases short and J 6 bases short, with 11 bases between. In DNA, the CDR3 is TGTGCCAGCAGTTTCGCGGGGCACTCCGGGGAGCTGTTTTTT. It specifies CASSFAGHSGELFF.

The V and J genes are TRBV30 and TRBJ1-1; D perhaps matches TRBD1 (6 bases). V lost 5 bases and J lost 4, with 14 bases in between. This CDR3 is built from 13 residues. CDR1 and CDR2 (germline): GTSNPN, SVGIG (reference sequence). DNA of the CDR3: TGTGCCTGGGGACAACAGGGAGTCACTGAAGCTTTCTTT. Translated, it gives CAWGQQGVTEAFF.

In this sample, this clonotype turned up many times. This chain uses TRBV11-2 with TRBJ2-1; 8 nucleotides agree with TRBD2. Germline loops: CDR1 SGHAT, CDR2 FQNNGV. Trimming at V came to 5 bases and at J to 2 bases, leaving 2 bases not matched to a gene. The CDR3 has 14 residues. The CDR3 DNA reads as TGTGCCAGCAGCCCGACTAGCGCCTACAATGAGCAGTTCTTC. Translation: CASSPTSAYNEQFF.